A selection of T cell receptor beta chains follows, all from one sample in a study of blood T cell repertoires in COVID-19. Here immunoSEQ multiplex PCR was the method, and the copy in TCRdb shows in-frame clones only, minus some. The sample includes some 250,000 clones, about 90% of them seen just once. Sequencing used peripheral blood. Receptors originate from a man between 60 and 70 years old who had recovered from COVID-19. CDR3s include the opening cysteine and the closing phenylalanine or tryptophan. The D gene is left open where the match is weak. Clone size appears in some rows only: once, few, many, or a class for an expanded clone.

d_call j_call clone_size v_call cdr3_nt cdr3_aa
TRBD1 TRBJ1-5 NA TRBV28 TGTGCCAGCAGTTTGAGACAGGGAATACTCGGGCAGCCCCAGCATTTT CASSLRQGILGQPQHF
TRBD1 TRBJ1-2 NA TRBV3-1/TRBV3-2 TGTGCCAGCAGCCACAACAGGGGCCATGGCTACACCTTC CASSHNRGHGYTF
NA TRBJ1-1 NA TRBV5-1 TGCGCCAGCCGGCGGGCCATGAACACTGAAGCTTTCTTT CASRRAMNTEAFF
NA TRBJ1-1 NA TRBV7-9 TGTGCCAGCAGCATGAGTTCCACCACTGAAGCTTTCTTT CASSMSSTTEAFF
TRBD1 TRBJ1-6 NA TRBV30 TGTGCCTGGAGGCAGCTAGGACAGGGGTTTGGCAATTCACCCCTCCACTTT CAWRQLGQGFGNSPLHF
NA TRBJ1-5 NA TRBV5-8 TGTGCCAGCAGCTTGTCCGGGGGAAAGGGGCCCCAGCATTTT CASSLSGGKGPQHF
TRBD2 TRBJ2-2 NA TRBV10-2 TGCGCCAGCACAACTAGCGGGGGGGCCGGGGAGCTGTTTTTT CASTTSGGAGELFF
NA TRBJ2-7 NA TRBV2 TGTGCCAGCAGTGAACCGGGGGAGCAGTACTTC CASSEPGEQYF
NA TRBJ2-3 NA TRBV30 TGTGCCTGGAGTGAAGGTATACAGGATACGCAGTATTTT CAWSEGIQDTQYF
NA TRBJ1-1 NA TRBV5-1 TGCGCCAGCAGCCGACTGACAGTGAACACTGAAGCTTTCTTT CASSRLTVNTEAFF
NA TRBJ2-1 NA TRBV9 TGTGCCAGCAGTTCAGGGTACAATGAGCAGTTCTTC CASSSGYNEQFF
NA TRBJ1-4 NA TRBV19 TGTGCCAGTAGTATCAGCTCGTTAGCGGGTAATGAAAAACTGTTTTTT CASSISSLAGNEKLFF
TRBD1 TRBJ2-5 NA TRBV29-1 TGCAGCGTTGACCCCACCGGACAGGTACAAGAGACCCAGTACTTC CSVDPTGQVQETQYF
NA TRBJ2-5 NA TRBV2 TGTGCCAGCAGTGGTGAGGAAGAGACCCAGTACTTC CASSGEEETQYF
TRBD1 TRBJ1-5 NA TRBV7-8 TGTGCCAGCAGCCCTGGACAGGCGGGGTGGGGCAATCAGCCCCAGCATTTT CASSPGQAGWGNQPQHF
NA TRBJ1-3 NA TRBV19 TGTGCCAGTAAGAGGCAGCCCTACTCTGGAAACACCATATATTTT CASKRQPYSGNTIYF
TRBD2 TRBJ2-4 NA TRBV6-1 TGTGCCAGCAGTGAAACTAGCGGGGGGTACGCCAAAAACATTCAGTACTTC CASSETSGGYAKNIQYF
NA TRBJ1-6 once TRBV9 TGTGCCAGCAGCTCCAGGGGAGGGGGGGACTCCTATAATTCACCCCTCCACTTT CASSSRGGGDSYNSPLHF
TRBD1 TRBJ1-2 NA TRBV5-1 TGCGCCAGCAGCCCAGGACAGGGGGCTTATGGCTACACCTTC CASSPGQGAYGYTF
NA TRBJ1-5 NA TRBV10-3 TGTGCCATCAGTTCAGACAGAATTTATCAGCCCCAGCATTTT CAISSDRIYQPQHF
TRBD1 TRBJ1-4 NA TRBV5-1 TGCGCCAGCGGGACCGGGACAGGATTAGAAAAACTGTTTTTT CASGTGTGLEKLFF
TRBD1 TRBJ1-2 once TRBV5-1 TGCGCCAGCAACGTAGGACAGGGGGCAAGCGGCTACACCTTC CASNVGQGASGYTF
NA TRBJ2-2 once TRBV14 TGTGCCAGCAGCCCCCAATACACCGGGGAGCTGTTTTTT CASSPQYTGELFF
NA TRBJ2-3 NA TRBV6-5 TGTGCCAGCATTCTCGTGTGGAGTTTCACAGATACGCAGTATTTT CASILVWSFTDTQYF
TRBD2 TRBJ2-5 NA TRBV5-1 TGCGCCAGCAGCGGAGGACTAGCGGGGGGTTTGTGGTCTGAGACCCAGTACTTC CASSGGLAGGLWSETQYF
TRBD1 TRBJ2-1 NA TRBV5-4 TGTGCCAGCAGCCTCGCCCGGACAGGGCGGAATGAGCAGTTCTTC CASSLARTGRNEQFF
NA TRBJ2-1 NA TRBV5-1 TGCGCCAGCAGCTTGTTTTACTCACGAACCTATGAGCAGTTCTTC CASSLFYSRTYEQFF
NA TRBJ2-4 NA TRBV4-2 TGTGCCAGCAGCCTTACAGGGACGGACATTCAGTACTTC CASSLTGTDIQYF
NA TRBJ1-4 NA TRBV9 TGTGCCAGCAGCCCGCGGACCGGAGGAGGTGAAAAACTGTTTTTT CASSPRTGGGEKLFF
TRBD2 TRBJ2-1 NA TRBV10-1 TGCGCCAGCAGTCCCAGCGGGGGCGGATACAATGAGCAGTTCTTC CASSPSGGGYNEQFF
TRBD1 TRBJ1-2 NA TRBV5-1 TGCGCCAGCAGCTTTGGACAGGGGAACTATGGCTACACCTTC CASSFGQGNYGYTF